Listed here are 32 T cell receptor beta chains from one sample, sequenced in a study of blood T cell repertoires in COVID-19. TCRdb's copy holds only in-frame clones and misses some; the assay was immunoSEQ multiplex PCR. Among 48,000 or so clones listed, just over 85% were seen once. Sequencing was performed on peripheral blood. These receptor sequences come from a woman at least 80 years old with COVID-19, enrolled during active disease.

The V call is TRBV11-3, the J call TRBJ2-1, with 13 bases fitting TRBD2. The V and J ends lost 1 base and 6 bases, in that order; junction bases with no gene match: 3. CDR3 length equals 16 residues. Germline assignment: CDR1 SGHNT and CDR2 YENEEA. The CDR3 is CASSLGGTSGANEQFF. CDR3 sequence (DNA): TGTGCCAGCAGCTTAGGTGGGACTAGCGGGGCCAATGAGCAGTTCTTC.

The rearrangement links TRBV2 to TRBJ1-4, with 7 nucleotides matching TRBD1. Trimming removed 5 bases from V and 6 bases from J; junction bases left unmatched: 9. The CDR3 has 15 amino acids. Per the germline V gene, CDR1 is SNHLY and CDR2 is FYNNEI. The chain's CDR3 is CASSRMGQKYEKLFF. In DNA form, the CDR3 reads TGTGCCAGCAGTCGTATGGGACAGAAGTATGAAAAACTGTTTTTT. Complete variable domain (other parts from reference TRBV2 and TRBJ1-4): EPEVTQTPSHQVTQMGQEVILRCVPISNHLYFYWYRQILGQKVEFLVSFYNNEISEKSEIFDDQFSVERPDGSNFTLKIRSTKLEDSAMYFCASSRMGQKYEKLFFGSGTQLSVL.

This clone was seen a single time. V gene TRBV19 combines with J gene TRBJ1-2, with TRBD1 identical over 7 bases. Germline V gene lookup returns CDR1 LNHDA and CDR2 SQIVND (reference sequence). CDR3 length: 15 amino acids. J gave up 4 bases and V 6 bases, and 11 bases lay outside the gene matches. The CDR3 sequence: CASSRGGRTGYGYTF. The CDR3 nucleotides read TGTGCCAGTAGCCGGGGGGGTCGGACAGGCTATGGCTACACCTTC.

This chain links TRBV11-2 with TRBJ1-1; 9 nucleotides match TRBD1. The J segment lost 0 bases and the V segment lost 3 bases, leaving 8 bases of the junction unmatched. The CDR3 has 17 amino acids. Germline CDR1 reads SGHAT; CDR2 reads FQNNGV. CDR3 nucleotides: TGTGCCAGCAGCTTCCGAGGACAGGGGATCCTGAACACTGAAGCTTTCTTT. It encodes CASSFRGQGILNTEAFF.

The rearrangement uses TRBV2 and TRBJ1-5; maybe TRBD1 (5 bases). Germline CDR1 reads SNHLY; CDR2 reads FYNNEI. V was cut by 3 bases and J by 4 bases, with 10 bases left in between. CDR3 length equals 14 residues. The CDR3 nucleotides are TGTGCCAGCAGTGAGGTCAGGACAAATCAGCCCCAGCATTTT. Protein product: CASSEVRTNQPQHF.

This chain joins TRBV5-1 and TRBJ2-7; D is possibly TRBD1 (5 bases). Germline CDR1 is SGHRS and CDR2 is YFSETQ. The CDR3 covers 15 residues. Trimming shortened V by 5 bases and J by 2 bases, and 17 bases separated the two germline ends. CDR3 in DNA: TGCGCCAGCAGTCAAAGACAGACCTCGCCCTACGAGCAGTACTTC. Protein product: CASSQRQTSPYEQYF. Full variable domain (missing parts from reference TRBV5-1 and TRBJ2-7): KAGVTQTPRYLIKTRGQQVTLSCSPISGHRSVSWYQQTPGQGLQFLFEYFSETQRNKGNFPGRFSGRQFSNSRSEMNVSTLELGDSALYLCASSQRQTSPYEQYFGPGTRLTVT.

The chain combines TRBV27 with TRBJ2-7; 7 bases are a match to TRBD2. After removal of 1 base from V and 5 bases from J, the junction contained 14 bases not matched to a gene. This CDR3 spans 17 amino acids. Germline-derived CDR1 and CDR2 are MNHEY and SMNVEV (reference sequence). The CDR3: CASSLYGIGGIGDEQYF. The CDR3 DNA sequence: TGTGCCAGCAGTTTATATGGGATCGGGGGGATCGGAGACGAGCAGTACTTC.

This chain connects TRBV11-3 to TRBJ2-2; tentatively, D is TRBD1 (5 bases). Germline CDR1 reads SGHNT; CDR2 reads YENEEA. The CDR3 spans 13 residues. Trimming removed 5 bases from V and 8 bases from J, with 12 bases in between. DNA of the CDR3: TGTGCCAGCAGCCCCAGGGCGTTAGGGGAGCTGTTTTTT. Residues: CASSPRALGELFF.

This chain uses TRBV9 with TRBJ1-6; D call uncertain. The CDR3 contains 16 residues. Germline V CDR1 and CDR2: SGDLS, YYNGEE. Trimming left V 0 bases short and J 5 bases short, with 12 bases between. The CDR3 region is CASSVENRLNNSPLHF. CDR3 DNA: TGTGCCAGCAGCGTAGAGAATAGACTTAATAATTCACCCCTCCACTTT.

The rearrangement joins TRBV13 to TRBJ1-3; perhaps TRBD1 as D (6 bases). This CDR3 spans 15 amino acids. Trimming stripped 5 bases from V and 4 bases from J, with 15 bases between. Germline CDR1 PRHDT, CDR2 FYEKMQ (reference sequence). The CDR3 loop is CASSQGTTGGNTIYF. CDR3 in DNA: TGTGCCAGCAGCCAAGGGACAACGGGGGGAAACACCATATATTTT.

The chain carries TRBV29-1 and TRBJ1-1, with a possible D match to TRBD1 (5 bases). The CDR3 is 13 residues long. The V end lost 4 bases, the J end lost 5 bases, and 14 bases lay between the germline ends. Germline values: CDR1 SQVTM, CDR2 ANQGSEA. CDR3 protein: CSVAAFGGTEAFF. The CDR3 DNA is TGCAGCGTTGCGGCGTTCGGGGGAACTGAAGCTTTCTTT.

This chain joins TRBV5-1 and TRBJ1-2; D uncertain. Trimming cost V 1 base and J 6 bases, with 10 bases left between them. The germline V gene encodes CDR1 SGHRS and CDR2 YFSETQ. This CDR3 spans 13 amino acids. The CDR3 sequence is CASSLLTTDGYTF. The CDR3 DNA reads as TGCGCCAGCAGCTTGTTAACAACCGATGGCTACACCTTC.

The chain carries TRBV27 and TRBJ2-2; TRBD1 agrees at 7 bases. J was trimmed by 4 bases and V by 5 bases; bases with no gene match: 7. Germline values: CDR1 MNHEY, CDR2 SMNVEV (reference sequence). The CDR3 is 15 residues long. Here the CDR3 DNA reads TGTGCCAGCAGTACTGACAGGGTCGGCACCGGGGAGCTGTTTTTT. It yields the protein CASSTDRVGTGELFF.

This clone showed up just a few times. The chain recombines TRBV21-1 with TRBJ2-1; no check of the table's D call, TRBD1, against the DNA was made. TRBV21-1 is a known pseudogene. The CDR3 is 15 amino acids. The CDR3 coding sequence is TGTGCCAGCACCATCGACAGGGCCACGGGGGATGAGCAGTTCTTC. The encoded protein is CASTIDRATGDEQFF.

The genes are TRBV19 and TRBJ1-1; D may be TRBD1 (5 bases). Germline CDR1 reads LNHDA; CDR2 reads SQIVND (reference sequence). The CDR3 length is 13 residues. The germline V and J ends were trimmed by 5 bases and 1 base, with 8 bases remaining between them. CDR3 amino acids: CASSWQGNTEAFF. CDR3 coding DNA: TGTGCCAGTAGTTGGCAGGGGAACACTGAAGCTTTCTTT.

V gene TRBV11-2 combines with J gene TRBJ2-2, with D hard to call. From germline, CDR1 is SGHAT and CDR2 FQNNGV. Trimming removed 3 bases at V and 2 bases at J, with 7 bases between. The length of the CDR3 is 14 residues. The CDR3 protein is CASSFSLNTGELFF. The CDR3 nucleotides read TGTGCCAGCAGCTTCAGTCTTAACACCGGGGAGCTGTTTTTT.

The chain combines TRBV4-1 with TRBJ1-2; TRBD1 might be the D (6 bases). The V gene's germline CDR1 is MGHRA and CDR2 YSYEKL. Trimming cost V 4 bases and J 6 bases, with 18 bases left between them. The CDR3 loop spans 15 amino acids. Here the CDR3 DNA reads TGCGCCAGCAGCCGTCCGGGACAACAATATCATGGCTACACCTTC. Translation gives CASSRPGQQYHGYTF.

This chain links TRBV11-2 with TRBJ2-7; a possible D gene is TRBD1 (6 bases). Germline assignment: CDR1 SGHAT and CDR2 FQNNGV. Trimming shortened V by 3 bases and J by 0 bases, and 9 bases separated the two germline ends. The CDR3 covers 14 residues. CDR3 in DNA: TGTGCCAGCAGCTTCGGACAGTTCTCCTACGAGCAGTACTTC. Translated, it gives CASSFGQFSYEQYF.

This CDR3 is CASSHSPSREYRTGELFF. The CDR3 DNA is TGTGCCAGCAGCCATTCCCCGTCGCGGGAGTATCGCACCGGGGAGCTGTTTTTT. The rearrangement uses TRBV4-2 and TRBJ2-2; 7 positions match TRBD2. This CDR3 spans 18 amino acids. Germline values: CDR1 LGHNA, CDR2 YNFKEQ. Trimming at V came to 3 bases and at J to 4 bases, leaving 14 bases not matched to a gene.

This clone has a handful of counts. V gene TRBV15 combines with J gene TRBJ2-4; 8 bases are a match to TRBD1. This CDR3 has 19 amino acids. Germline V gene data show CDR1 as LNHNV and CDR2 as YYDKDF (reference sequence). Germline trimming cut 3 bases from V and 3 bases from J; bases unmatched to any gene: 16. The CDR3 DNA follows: TGTGCCACCAGCAGCGACCGGGACAGGTTTTTTAAGGGCAAAAACATTCAGTACTTC. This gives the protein CATSSDRDRFFKGKNIQYF. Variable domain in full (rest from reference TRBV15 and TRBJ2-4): DAMVIQNPRYQVTQFGKPVTLSCSQTLNHNVMYWYQQKSSQAPKLLFHYYDKDFNNEADTPDNFQSRRPNTSFCFLDIRSPGLGDTAMYLCATSSDRDRFFKGKNIQYFGAGTRLSVL.

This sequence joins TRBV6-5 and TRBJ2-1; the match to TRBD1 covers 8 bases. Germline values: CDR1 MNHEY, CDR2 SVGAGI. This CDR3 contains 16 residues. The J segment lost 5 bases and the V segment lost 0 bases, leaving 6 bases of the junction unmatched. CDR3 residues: CASSYSRRQGNNEQFF. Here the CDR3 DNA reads TGTGCCAGCAGTTACTCTCGCCGACAGGGGAACAATGAGCAGTTCTTC.

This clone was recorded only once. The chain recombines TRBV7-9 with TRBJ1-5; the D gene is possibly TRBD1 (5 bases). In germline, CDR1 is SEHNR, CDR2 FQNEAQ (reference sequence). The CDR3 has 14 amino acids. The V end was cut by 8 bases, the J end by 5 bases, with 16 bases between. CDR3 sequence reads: CASAGGGVDQPQHF. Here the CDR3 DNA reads TGTGCCAGCGCTGGCGGGGGGGTCGATCAGCCCCAGCATTTT.

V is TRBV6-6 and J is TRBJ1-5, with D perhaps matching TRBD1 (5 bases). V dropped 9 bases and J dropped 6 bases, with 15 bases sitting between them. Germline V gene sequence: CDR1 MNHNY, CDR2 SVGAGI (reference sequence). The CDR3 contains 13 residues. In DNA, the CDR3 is TGTGCCAGTAACGCTTACGGGGGTCAGCCCCAGCATTTT. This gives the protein CASNAYGGQPQHF.

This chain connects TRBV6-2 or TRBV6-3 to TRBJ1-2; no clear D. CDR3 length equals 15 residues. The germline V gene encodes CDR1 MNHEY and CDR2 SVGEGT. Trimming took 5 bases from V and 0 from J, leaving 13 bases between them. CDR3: CASSPRGGSNYGYTF. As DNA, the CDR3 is TGTGCCAGCAGTCCCCGGGGAGGTTCTAACTATGGCTACACCTTC.

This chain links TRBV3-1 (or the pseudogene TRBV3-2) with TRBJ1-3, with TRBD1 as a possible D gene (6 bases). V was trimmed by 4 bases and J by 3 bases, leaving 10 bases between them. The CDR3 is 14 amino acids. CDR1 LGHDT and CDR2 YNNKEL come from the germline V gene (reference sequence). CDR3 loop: CASSPTGSGNTIYF. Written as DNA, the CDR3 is TGTGCCAGCAGCCCCACAGGGAGTGGAAACACCATATATTTT.

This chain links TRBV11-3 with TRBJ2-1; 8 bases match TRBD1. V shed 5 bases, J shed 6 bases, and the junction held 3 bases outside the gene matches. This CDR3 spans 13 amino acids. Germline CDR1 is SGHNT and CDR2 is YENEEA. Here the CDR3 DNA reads TGTGCCAGCAGCCGGGACAGGTTCAATGAGCAGTTCTTC. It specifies CASSRDRFNEQFF.

The CDR3 reads CASSSLQGEAFF. The CDR3 DNA follows: TGTGCCAGCAGCTCTCTACAGGGAGAAGCTTTCTTT. The J gene is TRBJ1-1, the V gene TRBV11-2, with D possibly matching TRBD1 (6 bases). CDR3 length: 12 residues. V was pared by 4 bases and J by 8 bases, with 11 bases between. Germline V gene data show CDR1 as SGHAT and CDR2 as FQNNGV.

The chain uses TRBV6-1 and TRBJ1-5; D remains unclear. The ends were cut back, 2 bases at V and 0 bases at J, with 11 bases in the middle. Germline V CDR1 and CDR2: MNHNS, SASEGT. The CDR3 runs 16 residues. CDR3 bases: TGTGCCAGCAGTGAATTCGGAGGAGATAGCAATCAGCCCCAGCATTTT. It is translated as CASSEFGGDSNQPQHF.

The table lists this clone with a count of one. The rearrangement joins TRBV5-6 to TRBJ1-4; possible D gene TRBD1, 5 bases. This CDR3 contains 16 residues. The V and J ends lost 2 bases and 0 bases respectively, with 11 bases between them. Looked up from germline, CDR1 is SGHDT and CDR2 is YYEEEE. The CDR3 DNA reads TGTGCCAGCAGCTTTGGGAGGGGAGCAACTAATGAAAAACTGTTTTTT. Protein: CASSFGRGATNEKLFF.

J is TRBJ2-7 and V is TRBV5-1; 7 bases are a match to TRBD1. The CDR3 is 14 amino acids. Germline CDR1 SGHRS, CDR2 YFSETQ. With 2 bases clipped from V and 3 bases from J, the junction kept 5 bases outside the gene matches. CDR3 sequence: CASSLRGGNYEQYF. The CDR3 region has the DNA TGCGCCAGCAGCTTACGAGGGGGCAACTACGAGCAGTACTTC.

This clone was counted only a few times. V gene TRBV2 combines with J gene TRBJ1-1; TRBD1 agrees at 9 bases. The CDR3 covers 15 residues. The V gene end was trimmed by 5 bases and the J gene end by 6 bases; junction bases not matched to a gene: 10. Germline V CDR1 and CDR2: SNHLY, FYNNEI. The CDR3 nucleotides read TGTGCCAGCAGTTCCCCGGGACAGGGTGCTGCTGAAGCTTTCTTT. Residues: CASSSPGQGAAEAFF.

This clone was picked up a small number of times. The CDR3: CASRLATSGEGNTGELFF. The DNA of the CDR3 is TGTGCAAGTCGCTTAGCGACTAGCGGGGAAGGGAACACCGGGGAGCTGTTTTTT. The chain recombines TRBV12-2 with TRBJ2-2; the table's D call, TRBD2, was not checked against the DNA. TRBV12-2 is listed as a pseudogene. There are 18 residues in the CDR3.